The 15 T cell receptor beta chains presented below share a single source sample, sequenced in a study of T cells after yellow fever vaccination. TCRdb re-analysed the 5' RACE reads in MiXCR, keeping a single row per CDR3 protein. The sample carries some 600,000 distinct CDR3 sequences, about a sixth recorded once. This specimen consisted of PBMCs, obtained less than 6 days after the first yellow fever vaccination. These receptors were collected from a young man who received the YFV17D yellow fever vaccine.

CDR3 bases: TGTGCCACCGCTTCTGAGGGATTCAAGGTTCCGCAGTATTTT. Translation gives CATASEGFKVPQYF. The V and J genes are TRBV24-1 and TRBJ2-3, with D possibly TRBD2 on 5 matching bases. This CDR3 has 14 amino acids. Germline lookup yields CDR1 KGHDR and CDR2 SFDVKD. V shed 9 bases and J shed 10 bases, with 22 bases lying between them.

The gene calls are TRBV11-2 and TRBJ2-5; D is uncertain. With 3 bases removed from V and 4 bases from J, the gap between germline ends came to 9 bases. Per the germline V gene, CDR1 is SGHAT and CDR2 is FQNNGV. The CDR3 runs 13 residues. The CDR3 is CASSFQQLETQYF. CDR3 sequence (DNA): TGTGCCAGCAGCTTCCAGCAGCTAGAGACCCAGTACTTC.

In DNA, the CDR3 is TGTGCCAGCAGCTTGCCGTCTAGTACCGGGGAGCTGTTTTTT. It is translated as CASSLPSSTGELFF. The J gene is TRBJ2-2, the V gene TRBV5-8, with D hard to call. CDR1 SGHTS and CDR2 YDEGEE come from the germline V gene. The CDR3 totals 14 residues. V was cut by 1 base and J by 5 bases, with 9 bases left in between.

This CDR3 is CASSYRQYNSPLHF. DNA of the CDR3: TGTGCCAGCAGTTACCGACAGTATAATTCACCCCTCCACTTT. The chain has TRBV6-5 and TRBJ1-6; tentative D call: TRBD1 (5 bases). CDR3 length equals 14 residues. The germline V gene has CDR1 MNHEY and CDR2 SVGAGI. Trimming took off 2 bases at V and 4 bases at J, with 6 bases between the two ends.

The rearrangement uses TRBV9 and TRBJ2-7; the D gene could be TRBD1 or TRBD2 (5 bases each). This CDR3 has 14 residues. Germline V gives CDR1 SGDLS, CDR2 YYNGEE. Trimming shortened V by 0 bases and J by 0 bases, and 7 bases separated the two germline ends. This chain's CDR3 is CASSVEGTSYEQYF. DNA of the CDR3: TGTGCCAGCAGCGTAGAAGGGACCTCCTACGAGCAGTACTTC.

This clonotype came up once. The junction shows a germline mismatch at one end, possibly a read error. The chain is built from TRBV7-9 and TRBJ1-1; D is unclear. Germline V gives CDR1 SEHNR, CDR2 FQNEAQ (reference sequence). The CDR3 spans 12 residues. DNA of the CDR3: TGTGCCAGCAGCTTAGGTCGGGCTGAAGTTTTCTTT. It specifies CASSLGRAEVFF.

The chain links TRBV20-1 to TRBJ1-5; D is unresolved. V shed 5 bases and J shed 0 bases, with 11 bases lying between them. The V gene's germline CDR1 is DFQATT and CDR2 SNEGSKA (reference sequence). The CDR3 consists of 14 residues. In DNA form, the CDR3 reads TGCAGTGCTCCGGGAATGACTAGCAATCAGCCCCAGCATTTT. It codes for CSAPGMTSNQPQHF.

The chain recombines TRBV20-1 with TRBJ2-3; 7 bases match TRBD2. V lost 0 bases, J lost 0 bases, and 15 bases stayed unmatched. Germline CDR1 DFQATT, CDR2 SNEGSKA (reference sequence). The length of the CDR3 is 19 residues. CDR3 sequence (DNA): TGCAGTGCTAGAGACCTCGATCCGCTTCTAGCGGACAGCACAGATACGCAGTATTTT. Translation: CSARDLDPLLADSTDTQYF.

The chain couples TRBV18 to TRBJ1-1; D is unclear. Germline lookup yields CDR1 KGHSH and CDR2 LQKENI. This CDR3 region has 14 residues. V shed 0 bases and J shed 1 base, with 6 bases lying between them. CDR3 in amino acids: CASSPPIGNTEAFF. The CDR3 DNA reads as TGTGCCAGCTCACCACCGATAGGGAACACTGAAGCTTTCTTT.

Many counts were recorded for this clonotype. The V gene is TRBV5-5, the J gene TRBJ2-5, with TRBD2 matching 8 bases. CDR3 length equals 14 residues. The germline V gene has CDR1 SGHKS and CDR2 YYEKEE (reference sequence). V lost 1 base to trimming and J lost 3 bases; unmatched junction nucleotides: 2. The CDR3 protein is CASSLSGGEETQYF. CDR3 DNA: TGTGCCAGCAGCTTGTCGGGGGGGGAAGAGACCCAGTACTTC.

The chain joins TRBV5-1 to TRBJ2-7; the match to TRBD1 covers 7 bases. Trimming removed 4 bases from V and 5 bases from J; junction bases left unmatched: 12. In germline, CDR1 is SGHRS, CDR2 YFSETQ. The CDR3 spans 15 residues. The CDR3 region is CASSDGTGEFHEQYV. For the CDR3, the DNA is TGCGCCAGCAGCGACGGAACAGGGGAGTTCCACGAGCAGTACGTC.

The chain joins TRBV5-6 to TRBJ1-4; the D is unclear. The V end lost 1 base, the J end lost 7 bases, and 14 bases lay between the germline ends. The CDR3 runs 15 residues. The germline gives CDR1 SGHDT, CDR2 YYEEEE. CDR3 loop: CASSLRGHLGEKLFF. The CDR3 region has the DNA TGTGCCAGCAGCTTGCGAGGCCATTTAGGTGAAAAACTGTTTTTT. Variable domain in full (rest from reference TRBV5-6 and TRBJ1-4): DAGVTQSPTHLIKTRGQQVTLRCSPKSGHDTVSWYQQALGQGPQFIFQYYEEEERQRGNFPDRFSGHQFPNYSSELNVNALLLGDSALYLCASSLRGHLGEKLFFGSGTQLSVL.

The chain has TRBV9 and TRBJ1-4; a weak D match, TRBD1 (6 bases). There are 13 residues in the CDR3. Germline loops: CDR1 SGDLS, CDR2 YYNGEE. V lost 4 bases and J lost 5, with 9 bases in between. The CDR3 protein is CASSPQGNEKLFF. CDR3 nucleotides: TGTGCCAGCAGCCCCCAGGGGAATGAAAAACTGTTTTTT.

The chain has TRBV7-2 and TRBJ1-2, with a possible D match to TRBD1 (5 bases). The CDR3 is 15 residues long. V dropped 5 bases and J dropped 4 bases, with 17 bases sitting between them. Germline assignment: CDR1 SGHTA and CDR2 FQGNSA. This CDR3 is CASSGTPGGVYGYTF. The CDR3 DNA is TGTGCCAGCAGCGGAACTCCCGGGGGGGTCTATGGCTACACCTTC.

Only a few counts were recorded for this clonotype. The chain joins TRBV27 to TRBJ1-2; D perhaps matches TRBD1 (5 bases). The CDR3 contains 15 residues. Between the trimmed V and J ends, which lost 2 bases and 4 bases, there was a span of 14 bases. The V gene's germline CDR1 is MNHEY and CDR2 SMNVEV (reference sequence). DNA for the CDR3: TGTGCCAGCAGTTTAATGGGGCAGGGAGGCTATGGCTACACCTTC. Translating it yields CASSLMGQGGYGYTF.